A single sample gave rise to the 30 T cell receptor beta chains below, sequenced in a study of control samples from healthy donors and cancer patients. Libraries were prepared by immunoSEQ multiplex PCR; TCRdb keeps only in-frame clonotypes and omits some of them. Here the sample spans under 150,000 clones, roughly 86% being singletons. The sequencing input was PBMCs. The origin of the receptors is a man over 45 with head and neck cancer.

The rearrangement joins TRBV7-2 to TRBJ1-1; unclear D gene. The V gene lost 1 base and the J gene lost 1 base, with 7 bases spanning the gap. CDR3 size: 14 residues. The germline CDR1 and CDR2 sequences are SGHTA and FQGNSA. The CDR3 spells CASSLVSANTEAFF. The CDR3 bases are TGTGCCAGCAGCTTAGTGTCCGCGAACACTGAAGCTTTCTTT.

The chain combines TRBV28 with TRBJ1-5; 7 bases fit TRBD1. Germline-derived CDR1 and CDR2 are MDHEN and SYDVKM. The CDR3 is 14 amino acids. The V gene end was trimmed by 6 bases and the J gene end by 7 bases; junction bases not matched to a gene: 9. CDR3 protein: CASSPDRAGQPQHF. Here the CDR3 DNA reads TGTGCCAGCAGCCCCGACAGGGCTGGGCAGCCCCAGCATTTT.

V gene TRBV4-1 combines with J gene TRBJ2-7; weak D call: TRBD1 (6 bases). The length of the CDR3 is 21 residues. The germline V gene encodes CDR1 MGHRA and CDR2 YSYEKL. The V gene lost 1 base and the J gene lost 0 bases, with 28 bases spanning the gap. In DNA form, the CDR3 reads TGCGCCAGCAGCCAAGGTCCCACCACCGGGACACCGCTTGGATCCTCCTACGAGCAGTACTTC. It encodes CASSQGPTTGTPLGSSYEQYF.

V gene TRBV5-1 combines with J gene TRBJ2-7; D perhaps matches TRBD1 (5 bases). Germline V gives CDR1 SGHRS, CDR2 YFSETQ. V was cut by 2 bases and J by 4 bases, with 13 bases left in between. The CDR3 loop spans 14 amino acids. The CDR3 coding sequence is TGCGCCAGCAGCTTCCGGGCAGGGCTTTACGAGCAGTACTTC. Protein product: CASSFRAGLYEQYF.

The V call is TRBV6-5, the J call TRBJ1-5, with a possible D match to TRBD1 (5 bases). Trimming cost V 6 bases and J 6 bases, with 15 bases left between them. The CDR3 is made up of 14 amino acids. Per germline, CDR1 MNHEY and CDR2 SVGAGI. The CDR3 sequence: CASSDMGQGQPQHF. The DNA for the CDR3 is TGTGCCAGCAGCGACATGGGGCAGGGTCAGCCCCAGCATTTT.

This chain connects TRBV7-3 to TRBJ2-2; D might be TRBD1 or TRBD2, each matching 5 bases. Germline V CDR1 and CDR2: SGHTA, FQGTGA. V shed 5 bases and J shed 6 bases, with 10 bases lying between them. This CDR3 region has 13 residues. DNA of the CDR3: TGTGCCAGCAGCCAGCAGGGAGCCGGGGAGCTGTTTTTT. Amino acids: CASSQQGAGELFF.

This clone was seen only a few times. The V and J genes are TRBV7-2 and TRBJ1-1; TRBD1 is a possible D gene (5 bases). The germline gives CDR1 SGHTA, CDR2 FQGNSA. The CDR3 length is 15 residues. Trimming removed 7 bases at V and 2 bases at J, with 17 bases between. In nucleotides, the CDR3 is TGTGCCAGCAAACGAGGGGCAGTGGGTAACACTGAAGCTTTCTTT. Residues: CASKRGAVGNTEAFF.

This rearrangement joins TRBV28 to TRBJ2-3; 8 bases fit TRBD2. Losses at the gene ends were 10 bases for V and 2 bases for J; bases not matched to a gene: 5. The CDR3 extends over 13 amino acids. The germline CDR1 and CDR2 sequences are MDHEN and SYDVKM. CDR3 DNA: TGTGCCACCGGAGCGGGAGTCACAGATACGCAGTATTTT. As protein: CATGAGVTDTQYF. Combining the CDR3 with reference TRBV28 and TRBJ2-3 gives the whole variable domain DVKVTQSSRYLVKRTGEKVFLECVQDMDHENMFWYRQDPGLGLRLIYFSYDVKMKEKGDIPEGYSVSREKKERFSLILESASTNQTSMYLCATGAGVTDTQYFGPGTRLTVL.

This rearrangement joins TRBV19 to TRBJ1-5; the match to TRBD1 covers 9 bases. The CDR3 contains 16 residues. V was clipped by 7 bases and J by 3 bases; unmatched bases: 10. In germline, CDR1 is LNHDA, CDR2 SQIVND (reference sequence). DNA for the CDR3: TGTGCCAGTAACCCTGAGGACAGGGGACACAATCAGCCCCAGCATTTT. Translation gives CASNPEDRGHNQPQHF.

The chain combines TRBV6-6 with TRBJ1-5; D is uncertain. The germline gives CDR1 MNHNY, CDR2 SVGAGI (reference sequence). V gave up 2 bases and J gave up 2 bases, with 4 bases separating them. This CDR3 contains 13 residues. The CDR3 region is CASSYARNQPQHF. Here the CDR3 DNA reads TGTGCCAGCAGTTACGCACGCAATCAGCCCCAGCATTTT.

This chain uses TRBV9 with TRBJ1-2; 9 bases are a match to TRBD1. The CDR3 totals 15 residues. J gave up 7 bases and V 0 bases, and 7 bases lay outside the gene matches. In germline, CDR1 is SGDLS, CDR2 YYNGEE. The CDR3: CASSVVGQGMGGYTF. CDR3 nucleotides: TGTGCCAGCAGCGTAGTAGGACAGGGGATGGGTGGCTACACCTTC.

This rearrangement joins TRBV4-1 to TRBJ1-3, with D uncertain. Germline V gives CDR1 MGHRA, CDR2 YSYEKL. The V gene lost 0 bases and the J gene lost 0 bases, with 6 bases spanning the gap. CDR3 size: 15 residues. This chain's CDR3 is CASSQDRLSGNTIYF. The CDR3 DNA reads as TGCGCCAGCAGCCAAGATCGCCTCTCTGGAAACACCATATATTTT.

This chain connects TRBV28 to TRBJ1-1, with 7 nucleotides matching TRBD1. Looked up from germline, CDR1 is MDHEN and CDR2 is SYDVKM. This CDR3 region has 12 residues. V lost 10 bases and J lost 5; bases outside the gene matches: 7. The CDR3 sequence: CATSGGFTEAFF. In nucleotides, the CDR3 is TGTGCCACCTCAGGGGGGTTTACTGAAGCTTTCTTT.

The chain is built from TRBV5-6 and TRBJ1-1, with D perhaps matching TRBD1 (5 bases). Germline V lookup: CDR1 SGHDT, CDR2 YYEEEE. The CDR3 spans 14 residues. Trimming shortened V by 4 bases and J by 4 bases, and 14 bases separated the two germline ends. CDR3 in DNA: TGTGCCAGCAGCCCGGGACGGAGGAGCACTGAAGCTTTCTTT. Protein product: CASSPGRRSTEAFF.

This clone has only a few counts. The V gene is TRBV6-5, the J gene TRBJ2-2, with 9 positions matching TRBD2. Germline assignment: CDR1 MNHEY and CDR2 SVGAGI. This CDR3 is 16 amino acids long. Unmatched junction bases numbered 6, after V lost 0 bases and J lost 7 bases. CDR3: CASSYSAGLAVGELFF. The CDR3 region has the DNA TGTGCCAGCAGTTACTCGGCGGGACTAGCCGTCGGGGAGCTGTTTTTT.

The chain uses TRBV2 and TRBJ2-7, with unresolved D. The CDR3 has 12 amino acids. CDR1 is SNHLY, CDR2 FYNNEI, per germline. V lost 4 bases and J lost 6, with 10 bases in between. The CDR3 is CASSGNYGEQYF. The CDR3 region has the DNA TGTGCCAGCAGTGGGAACTATGGCGAGCAGTACTTC.

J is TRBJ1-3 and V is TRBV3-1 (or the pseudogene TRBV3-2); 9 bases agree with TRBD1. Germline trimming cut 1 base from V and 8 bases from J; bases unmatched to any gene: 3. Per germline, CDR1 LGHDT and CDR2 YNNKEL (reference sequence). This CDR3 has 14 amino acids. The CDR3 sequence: CASSQVQGAYTIYF. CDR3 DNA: TGTGCCAGCAGCCAAGTACAGGGGGCATACACCATATATTTT.

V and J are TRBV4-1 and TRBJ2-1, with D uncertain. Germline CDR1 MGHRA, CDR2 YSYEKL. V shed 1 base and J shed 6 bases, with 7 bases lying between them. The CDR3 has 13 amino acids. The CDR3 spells CASSQGRFNEQFF. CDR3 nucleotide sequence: TGCGCCAGCAGCCAAGGGCGCTTCAATGAGCAGTTCTTC.

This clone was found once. CDR3 in amino acids: CSASGGPNEKLFF. The CDR3 DNA follows: TGCAGCGCCTCGGGGGGACCTAATGAAAAACTGTTTTTT. V and J are TRBV29-1 and TRBJ1-4, with D perhaps TRBD1 (5 bases). CDR1 and CDR2 from the germline V gene are SQVTM and ANQGSEA. V lost 7 bases and J 3 bases, leaving 12 bases between the germline ends. The CDR3 spans 13 residues.

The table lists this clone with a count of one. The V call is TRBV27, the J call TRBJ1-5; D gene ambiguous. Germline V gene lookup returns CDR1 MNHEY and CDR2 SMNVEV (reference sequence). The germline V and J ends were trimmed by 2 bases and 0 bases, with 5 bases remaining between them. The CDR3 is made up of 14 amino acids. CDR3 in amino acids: CASSLHNSNQPQHF. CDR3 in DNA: TGTGCCAGCAGTTTACACAATAGCAATCAGCCCCAGCATTTT.

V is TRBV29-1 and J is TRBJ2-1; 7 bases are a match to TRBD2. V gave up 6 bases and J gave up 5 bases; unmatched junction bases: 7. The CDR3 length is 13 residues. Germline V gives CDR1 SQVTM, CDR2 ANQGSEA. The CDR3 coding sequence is TGCAGCGTCCAGCGGGGCCTTAACAATGAGCAGTTCTTC. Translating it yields CSVQRGLNNEQFF.

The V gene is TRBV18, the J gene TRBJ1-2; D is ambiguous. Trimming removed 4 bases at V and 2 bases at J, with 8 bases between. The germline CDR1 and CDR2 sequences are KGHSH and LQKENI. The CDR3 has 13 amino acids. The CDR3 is CASSQNKNYGYTF. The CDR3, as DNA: TGTGCCAGCTCACAGAACAAAAACTATGGCTACACCTTC.

The CDR3, as DNA: TGTGCCAGCAGCTTATTCTCGGAAATCTATGGCTACACCTTC. It translates to CASSLFSEIYGYTF. The chain recombines TRBV5-6 with TRBJ1-2; no clear D gene. CDR3 length equals 14 residues. Germline V gene lookup returns CDR1 SGHDT and CDR2 YYEEEE. Trimming removed 2 bases at V and 4 bases at J, with 12 bases between.

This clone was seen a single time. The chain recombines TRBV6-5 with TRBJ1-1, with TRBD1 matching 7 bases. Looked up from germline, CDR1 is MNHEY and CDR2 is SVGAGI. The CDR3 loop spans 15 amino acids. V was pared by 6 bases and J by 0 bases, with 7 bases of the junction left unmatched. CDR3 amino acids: CASSPRGLLNTEAFF. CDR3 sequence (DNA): TGTGCCAGCAGCCCAAGGGGGCTTTTGAACACTGAAGCTTTCTTT.

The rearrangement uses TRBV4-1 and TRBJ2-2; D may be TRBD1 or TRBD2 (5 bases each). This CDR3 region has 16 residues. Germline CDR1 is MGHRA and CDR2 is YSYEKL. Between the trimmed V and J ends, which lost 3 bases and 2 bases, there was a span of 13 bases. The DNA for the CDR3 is TGCGCCAGCAGCCAGGAGTCGGGGACCAACACCGGGGAGCTGTTTTTT. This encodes CASSQESGTNTGELFF.

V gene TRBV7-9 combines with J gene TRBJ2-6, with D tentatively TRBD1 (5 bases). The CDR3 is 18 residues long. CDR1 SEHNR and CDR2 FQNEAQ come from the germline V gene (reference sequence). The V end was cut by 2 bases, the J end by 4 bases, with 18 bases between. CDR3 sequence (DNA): TGTGCCAGCAGCTTATTAGGGGCCCGGAACTCCGGGGCCAACGTCCTGACTTTC. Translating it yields CASSLLGARNSGANVLTF.

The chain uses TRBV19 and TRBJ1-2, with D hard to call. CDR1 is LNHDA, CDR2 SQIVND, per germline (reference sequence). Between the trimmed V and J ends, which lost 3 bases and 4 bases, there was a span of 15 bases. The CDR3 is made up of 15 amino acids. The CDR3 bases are TGTGCCAGTAGTATGGGGTCGGACCCCTTCTATGGCTACACCTTC. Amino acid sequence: CASSMGSDPFYGYTF.

The CDR3 loop is CASSFNPRTGFYGYTF. The CDR3 DNA reads as TGTGCCAGCAGTTTCAACCCGCGGACAGGGTTCTATGGCTACACCTTC. The chain links TRBV28 to TRBJ1-2, with 8 bases lining up with TRBD1. Germline V CDR1 and CDR2: MDHEN, SYDVKM. J gave up 4 bases and V 3 bases, and 10 bases lay outside the gene matches. CDR3 length equals 16 residues.

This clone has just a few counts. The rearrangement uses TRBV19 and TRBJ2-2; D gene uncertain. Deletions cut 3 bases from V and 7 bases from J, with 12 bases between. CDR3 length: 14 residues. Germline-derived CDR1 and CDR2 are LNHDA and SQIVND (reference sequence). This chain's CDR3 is CASSMFQEGGELFF. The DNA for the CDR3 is TGTGCCAGTAGTATGTTTCAGGAAGGCGGGGAGCTGTTTTTT. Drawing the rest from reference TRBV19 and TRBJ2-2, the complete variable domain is DGGITQSPKYLFRKEGQNVTLSCEQNLNHDAMYWYRQDPGQGLRLIYYSQIVNDFQKGDIAEGYSVSREKKESFPLTVTSAQKNPTAFYLCASSMFQEGGELFFGEGSRLTVL.

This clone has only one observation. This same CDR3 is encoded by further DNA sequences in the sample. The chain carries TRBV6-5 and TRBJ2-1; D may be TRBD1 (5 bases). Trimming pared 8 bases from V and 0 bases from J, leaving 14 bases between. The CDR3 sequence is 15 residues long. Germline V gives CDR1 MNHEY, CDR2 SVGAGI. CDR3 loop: CASGRRQGSYNEQFF. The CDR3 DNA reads TGTGCCAGCGGGCGTCGCCAGGGCTCCTACAATGAGCAGTTCTTC.